Listed below are T cell receptor beta chains from one sample, sequenced in a study of blood T cell repertoires in COVID-19. Data came from immunoSEQ multiplex PCR; TCRdb stores just in-frame clones and leaves some out. The repertoire has hundreds of thousands of clones, 82% of them found once; the top ten carry roughly 4.9%. Sample: peripheral blood. The receptors stem from a woman at least 80 years old with active or convalescent COVID-19. CDR3s include the opening cysteine and the closing phenylalanine or tryptophan. D genes are given only for firm matches. The size of a clone is reported for some rows only, either as once, few or many, or as a class for expanded clones.

clone_size j_call v_call d_call cdr3_aa cdr3_nt
. TRBJ2-3 TRBV15 TRBD2 CATSNLLAGVGTQYF TGTGCCACCAGCAATTTGCTAGCGGGAGTGGGTACGCAGTATTTT
. TRBJ1-1 TRBV14 . CASSQVPGNTEAFF TGTGCCAGCAGCCAAGTTCCGGGGAACACTGAAGCTTTCTTT
. TRBJ2-2 TRBV19 . CASSIGQPNTGELFF TGTGCCAGTAGTATTGGGCAGCCCAACACCGGGGAGCTGTTTTTT
. TRBJ1-3 TRBV25-1 . CASSEYGWGLSGNTIYF TGTGCCAGCAGTGAATACGGATGGGGCCTCTCTGGAAACACCATATATTTT
. TRBJ1-5 TRBV30 . CAWSVLAGNQPQHF TGTGCCTGGAGTGTTTTGGCAGGGAATCAGCCCCAGCATTTT
. TRBJ1-2 TRBV27 TRBD1 CASSSTRQGGWGYTF TGTGCCAGCAGTTCCACTCGACAGGGTGGATGGGGCTACACCTTC
many TRBJ2-1 TRBV7-9 . CASSLNRERLF TGTGCCAGCAGCTTAAACAGGGAGCGGCTCTTC
. TRBJ1-5 TRBV2 . CASSEANRNQPQHF TGTGCCAGCAGTGAAGCCAATCGGAATCAGCCCCAGCATTTT
. TRBJ1-4 TRBV6-1 TRBD1 CASSELGTVSNEKLFF TGTGCCAGCAGTGAACTAGGGACAGTTTCCAATGAAAAACTGTTTTTT
. TRBJ1-5 TRBV7-2 . CASSLASGNQPQHF TGTGCCAGCAGCTTAGCGAGTGGCAATCAGCCCCAGCATTTT
once TRBJ1-1 TRBV6-5 . CENQGNTEAFF TGCGAAAATCAGGGGAACACTGAAGCTTTCTTT
few TRBJ2-3 TRBV5-4 TRBD2 CASSWRGGDTDTQYF TGTGCCAGCAGCTGGCGGGGGGGCGACACAGATACGCAGTATTTT
. TRBJ2-7 TRBV19 . CASSPSYRSSYEQYF TGTGCCAGTAGTCCCTCCTACAGGAGCTCCTACGAGCAGTACTTC
. TRBJ1-1 TRBV28 . CASSLTGGGGNGEAFF TGTGCCAGCAGTTTAACCGGAGGAGGAGGGAATGGTGAAGCTTTCTTT
. TRBJ2-3 TRBV27 . CASSLFGQSTDTQYF TGTGCCAGCAGTTTATTCGGACAAAGCACAGATACGCAGTATTTT
once TRBJ2-7 TRBV5-1 TRBD1 CASSLQGVNEQYF TGCGCCAGCAGCTTACAGGGGGTAAACGAGCAGTACTTC
. TRBJ1-1 TRBV19 . CASRDTQNTEAFF TGTGCCAGTAGAGACACCCAGAACACTGAAGCTTTCTTT
. TRBJ1-2 TRBV28 TRBD1 CASRPARGQSLGYTF TGTGCCAGCAGGCCTGCCAGGGGGCAGAGCCTTGGCTACACCTTC
few TRBJ2-3 TRBV28 TRBD1 CASSSYVSPGQGLFTDTQYF TGTGCCAGCAGTTCCTACGTATCCCCGGGACAGGGTTTATTCACAGATACGCAGTATTTT
. TRBJ2-7 TRBV10-3 . CAISGGEGSYEQYF TGTGCCATCAGTGGCGGAGAGGGCAGCTACGAGCAGTACTTC
. TRBJ1-5 TRBV12-3/TRBV12-4 . CASSLSGDQPQHF TGTGCCAGCAGTTTATCGGGGGATCAGCCCCAGCATTTT
. TRBJ2-1 TRBV3-1/TRBV3-2 . CASSEGGGGSYNEQFF TGTGCCAGCAGCGAAGGGGGGGGAGGGTCCTACAATGAGCAGTTCTTC
once TRBJ1-6 TRBV24-1 . CATSDFLGARTSSYNSPLHF TGTGCCACCAGTGATTTCCTAGGGGCTCGAACGAGCTCCTATAATTCACCCCTCCACTTT
. TRBJ1-5 TRBV28 . CATEGSLGNQPQHF TGTGCCACGGAAGGGTCACTAGGAAATCAGCCCCAGCATTTT
. TRBJ1-4 TRBV7-6 TRBD1 CASSQLWTGNEKLFF TGTGCCAGCAGCCAGCTCTGGACAGGGAATGAAAAACTGTTTTTT
. TRBJ2-1 TRBV4-1 TRBD2 CASSPWTSEPYNEQFF TGCGCCAGCAGCCCCTGGACTAGCGAGCCCTACAATGAGCAGTTCTTC
. TRBJ1-5 TRBV21-1 . CASSPPRGFSNQPQHF TGTGCCAGCAGCCCTCCAAGAGGGTTCAGCAATCAGCCCCAGCATTTT
. TRBJ1-1 TRBV5-1 TRBD1 CASSGGQGKKAEAFF TGCGCCAGCAGCGGGGGACAGGGTAAGAAGGCTGAAGCTTTCTTT
. TRBJ1-3 TRBV4-2 . CASRGGTIYF TGTGCCAGCAGGGGGGGCACCATATATTTT
. TRBJ1-2 TRBV28 TRBD1 CASSPRQGVVRGYTF TGTGCCAGCAGTCCGAGACAGGGAGTGGTTCGTGGCTACACCTTC
. TRBJ2-3 TRBV5-4 . CASTPEYSSTDTQYF TGTGCCAGCACCCCCGAGTATTCTAGCACAGATACGCAGTATTTT
. TRBJ1-6 TRBV5-1 TRBD1 CASSIGQGVSPLHF TGCGCCAGCAGCATTGGACAGGGCGTTTCACCCCTCCACTTT
. TRBJ1-5 TRBV6-6 . CASSYERQGRQPQHF TGTGCCAGCAGTTACGAACGGCAGGGCCGTCAGCCCCAGCATTTT
. TRBJ1-5 TRBV5-1 . CASSLLSGVNQPQHF TGCGCCAGCAGCTTGTTATCGGGGGTCAATCAGCCCCAGCATTTT
. TRBJ2-7 TRBV19 TRBD1 CASSASGTGGYEQYF TGTGCCAGTAGTGCCTCCGGGACAGGGGGGTACGAGCAGTACTTC
. TRBJ2-2 TRBV2 . CASITGNTGELFF TGTGCCAGCATTACAGGGAACACCGGGGAGCTGTTTTTT
. TRBJ2-7 TRBV5-6 . CASSSTDGRSSYEQYF TGTGCCAGCAGCTCAACCGACGGAAGGAGCTCCTACGAGCAGTACTTC
. TRBJ2-5 TRBV11-2 . CASSFSVQETQYF TGTGCCAGCAGCTTCTCTGTTCAAGAGACCCAGTACTTC
. TRBJ1-2 TRBV6-4 . CASSPGFRPNYGYTF TGTGCCAGCAGCCCAGGGTTTCGGCCTAACTATGGCTACACCTTC
few TRBJ1-6 TRBV3-1/TRBV3-2 . CASSQTGNSPLHF TGTGCCAGCAGCCAAACAGGGAATTCACCCCTCCACTTT
. TRBJ2-7 TRBV6-5 TRBD2 CASILREGSYEQYF TGTGCCAGCATCCTGCGGGAGGGCTCCTACGAGCAGTACTTC
. TRBJ2-3 TRBV5-4 . CASSDGQGRGLQYF TGTGCCAGCAGCGATGGGCAGGGGCGAGGACTGCAGTATTTT
few TRBJ2-2 TRBV10-3 . CAISTTQSNTGELFF TGTGCCATCAGTACCACTCAATCGAACACCGGGGAGCTGTTTTTT
. TRBJ1-1 TRBV5-1 TRBD1 CASSPGGQLTEAFF TGCGCCAGCAGCCCCGGGGGACAGCTGACTGAAGCTTTCTTT
. TRBJ2-1 TRBV9 . CASQVMGAPSYNEQFF TGTGCCAGTCAAGTTATGGGGGCCCCTTCCTACAATGAGCAGTTCTTC
. TRBJ2-7 TRBV28 TRBD1 CASSFLTGGYEQYF TGTGCCAGCAGTTTCTTGACAGGGGGCTACGAGCAGTACTTC
. TRBJ1-1 TRBV18 TRBD1 CASSPGTGNTEAFF TGTGCCAGCTCACCCGGGACAGGGAATACTGAAGCTTTCTTT
. TRBJ1-3 TRBV7-2 . CASSLGFRGGNTIYF TGTGCCAGCAGCTTAGGATTTCGGGGGGGAAACACCATATATTTT
once TRBJ2-5 TRBV7-9 . CASSASLRQETQYF TGTGCCAGCAGCGCAAGCCTGAGACAAGAGACCCAGTACTTC
few TRBJ1-2 TRBV4-2 TRBD1 CASSQVETGYNYGYTF TGTGCCAGCAGCCAAGTGGAGACAGGGTACAACTATGGCTACACCTTC
few TRBJ2-7 TRBV2 . CASSGHHYEQYF TGTGCCAGCAGTGGACATCACTACGAGCAGTACTTC
. TRBJ2-1 TRBV5-4 TRBD2 CASSFGAGGPVGQFF TGTGCCAGCAGCTTTGGAGCGGGAGGGCCGGTCGGGCAGTTCTTC
. TRBJ2-5 TRBV6-5 TRBD1 CASSSYRGLEETQYF TGTGCCAGCAGTTCATACAGGGGGCTCGAGGAGACCCAGTACTTC
. TRBJ1-2 TRBV19 . CARIRNFAGPYGYTF TGTGCCAGAATAAGAAACTTCGCAGGGCCCTATGGCTACACCTTC
few TRBJ2-3 TRBV5-8 TRBD2 CASSLAGVGTDTQYF TGTGCCAGCAGCTTAGCGGGAGTGGGAACAGATACGCAGTATTTT
. TRBJ1-4 TRBV9 TRBD1 CASSAQTGGIERLFF TGTGCCAGCAGCGCACAGACAGGGGGTATTGAAAGACTGTTTTTT